This T cell receptor (beta chain) was identified during a study of blood T cell repertoires in COVID-19. On the study more broadly: Collection of acute and convalescent COVID-19 samples took place in the United States, Italy and Spain. Sources were T cells, B-cell-depleted T cells, or PBMCs; the material itself was cDNA or gDNA.

As handled by the study authors: Amplification of reference gene primers was used by the study to estimate nucleated cell counts. Clones were read by immunoSEQ multiplex PCR, and TCRdb kept only the in-frame ones, dropping some. V, J and clone size are taken as reported in that table, and D and trimming were inferred from the DNA itself. Seen here are around 130,000 clones, around 78% observed once, and the top ten hold 10% to 14%. Trimming cost V 0 bases and J 0 bases, with 12 bases left between them. The CDR3 spans 16 residues. Germline CDR1 and CDR2: SGHRS and YFSETQ. The chain carries TRBV5-1 and TRBJ1-1; weak D call: TRBD1 (5 bases). Sequencing was done on a sample of peripheral blood. The sequence was obtained from a human donor in a cohort sampled during active COVID-19. CDR3 region: CASSLGQGGLNTEAFF. In nucleotides, the CDR3 is TGCGCCAGCAGCTTGGGTCAGGGAGGTTTGAACACTGAAGCTTTCTTT. Based on the CDR3 plus reference TRBV5-1 and TRBJ1-1, the full variable domain is KAGVTQTPRYLIKTRGQQVTLSCSPISGHRSVSWYQQTPGQGLQFLFEYFSETQRNKGNFPGRFSGRQFSNSRSEMNVSTLELGDSALYLCASSLGQGGLNTEAFFGQGTRLTVV.